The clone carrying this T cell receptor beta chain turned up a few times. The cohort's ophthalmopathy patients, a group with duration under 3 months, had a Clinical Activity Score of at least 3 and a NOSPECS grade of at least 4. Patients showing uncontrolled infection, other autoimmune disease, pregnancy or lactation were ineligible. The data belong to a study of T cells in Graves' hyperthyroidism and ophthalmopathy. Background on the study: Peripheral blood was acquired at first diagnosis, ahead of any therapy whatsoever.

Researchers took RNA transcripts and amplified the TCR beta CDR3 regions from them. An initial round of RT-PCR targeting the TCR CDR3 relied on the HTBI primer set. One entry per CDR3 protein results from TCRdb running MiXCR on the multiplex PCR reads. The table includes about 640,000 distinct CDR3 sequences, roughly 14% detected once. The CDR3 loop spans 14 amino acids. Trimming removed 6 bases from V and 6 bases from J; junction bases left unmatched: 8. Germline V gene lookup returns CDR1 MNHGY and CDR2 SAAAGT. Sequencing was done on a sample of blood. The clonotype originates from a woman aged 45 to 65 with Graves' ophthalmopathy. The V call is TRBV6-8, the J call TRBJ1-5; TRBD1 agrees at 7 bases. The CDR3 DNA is TGTGCCAGCAGCCGAAGACAGGGTTTTCAGCCCCAGCATTTT. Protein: CASSRRQGFQPQHF.